This T cell receptor (beta chain) derives from a study of shared T cell receptors in the human thymus. Sequencing used immunoSEQ multiplex PCR; TCRdb keeps in-frame clones, though not all of them. The profile shows roughly 550,000 clones, 70% to 80% of them singletons. The CDR3 is 18 residues long. V was pared by 1 base and J by 4 bases, with 13 bases of the junction left unmatched. Looked up from germline, CDR1 is SGHAT and CDR2 is FQNNGV. These data were likewise used in another study, on human thymus T cells. As that study records: Thymic tissue was derived from resections collected during corrective heart surgery.

Material for sequencing was thymocytes. This rearrangement joins TRBV11-2 to TRBJ2-5, with 9 bases lining up with TRBD2. The source of this sequence is a boy in the first two years of life with a congenital heart defect. The CDR3: CASSLGGSREGRRETQYF. CDR3 coding DNA: TGTGCCAGCAGCTTAGGGGGTTCGCGGGAGGGCCGAAGAGAGACCCAGTACTTC.